This T cell receptor beta chain derives from a study of OX40 agonist ivuxolimab in advanced cancers. For the study at large: Patients treated during dose escalation were battling hepatocellular carcinoma, melanoma, renal cell or head and neck cancer.

Findings and caveats of the study: In the 0.1 to 3.0 mg/kg range, CD4+ and CD8+ blood T cells had expanded clonally by week 6. Antigen specificity of clonally expanded peripheral T cells was not established.

Concerning this clone itself: As yet, its antigen is unknown. Germline is not matched at one junction end, which may reflect a read error.

Per the germline V gene, CDR1 is GTSNPN and CDR2 is SVGIG (reference sequence). This CDR3 has 8 residues. Autoimmune disease history or systemic immunosuppression led to patient exclusion. The table came from immunoSEQ multiplex PCR; TCRdb's copy has only in-frame clones and leaves some out. The sample consists of roughly 47,000 clones, 89% of them appearing once. The V gene is TRBV30, the J gene TRBJ1-2; D gene ambiguous. This clonotype originated in an adult with an advanced solid tumor such as melanoma, head and neck, liver or kidney cancer. This specimen consisted of CD4+ or CD8+ T cells sorted from blood, obtained in a trial of the OX40 agonist ivuxolimab. The CDR3 reads CGDSGYTF. In DNA form, the CDR3 reads TGCGGCGATTCCGGCTACACCTTC.